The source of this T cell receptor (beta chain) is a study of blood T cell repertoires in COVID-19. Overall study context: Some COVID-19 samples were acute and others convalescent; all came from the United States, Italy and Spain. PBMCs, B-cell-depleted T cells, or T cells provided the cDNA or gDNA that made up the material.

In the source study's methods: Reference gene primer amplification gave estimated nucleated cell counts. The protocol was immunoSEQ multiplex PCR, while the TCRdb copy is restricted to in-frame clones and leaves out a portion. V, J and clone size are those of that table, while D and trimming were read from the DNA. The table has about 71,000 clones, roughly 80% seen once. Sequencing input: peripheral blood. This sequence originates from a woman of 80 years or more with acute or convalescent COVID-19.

The CDR3 nucleotides read TGCGCCAGCAGCTTTGCAGGGGTGAACACCGGGGAGCTGTTTTTT. Translation gives CASSFAGVNTGELFF. The chain links TRBV5-1 to TRBJ2-2; D perhaps matches TRBD1 (6 bases). The germline V gene encodes CDR1 SGHRS and CDR2 YFSETQ. Trimming pared 2 bases from V and 1 base from J, leaving 9 bases between. The CDR3 extends over 15 amino acids.